The sequence of this T cell receptor beta chain was determined in a study of spatial heterogeneity in lung cancer. About the study: Each time, sequencing found more beta-chain sequences than alpha-chain sequences. Raw sequencing reads included, on average, more than ten appearances of each unique TCR and UMI combination. Findings and limits, study-wide: TCRs found ubiquitously expanded in tumor appeared in blood more at resection than at follow-up.

The time point: blood at routine non-recurrence follow-up after resection. Whole RNA, which was extracted from tumor, nontumor lung tissue or frozen PBMC, was sequenced without any cell sorting. This CDR3 spans 13 amino acids. Per the germline V gene, CDR1 is SGHRS and CDR2 is YFSETQ. Trimming shortened V by 1 base and J by 1 base, and 6 bases separated the two germline ends. Every TCR cDNA molecule carried a tag that served as a unique molecular identifier. TCRdb used MiXCR to reprocess the 5' RACE reads, holding one entry per CDR3 protein. The profile covers around 110,000 distinct CDR3 sequences, with 12% appearing a single time and 16% taken by the ten largest. This clonotype was detected ten times or more. Its antigen is currently unknown.

V and J are TRBV5-1 and TRBJ2-7; D might be TRBD1 or TRBD2, each matching 5 bases. The input for sequencing was PBMCs, taken at follow-up. The clonotype was recovered from a male donor with early-stage non-small cell lung cancer. DNA for the CDR3: TGCGCCAGCAGCTTGTGGGGGTCCTACGAGCAGTACTTC. Amino acids: CASSLWGSYEQYF.